This T cell receptor beta chain was observed in a study of cytomegalovirus exposure and HLA in healthy donors. The study, taken as a whole, reports: In an earlier analysis, productive rearrangement rates for most beta V segments clustered near 87% or 30%. It was approximately 150 TCR beta chains that were listed as cytomegalovirus-associated.

In regard to this clone: The antigen remains unidentified.

Trimming took 5 bases from V and 6 from J; bases not matched to a gene: 6. The CDR3 covers 14 residues. Germline-derived CDR1 and CDR2 are LNHDA and SQIVND (reference sequence). In the PCR, 60 Vbeta and 13 Jbeta primers were used. Sequencing was performed with immunoSEQ multiplex PCR; in TCRdb, only in-frame clones are kept and a portion is missing. The repertoire holds about 210,000 clones, with about 79% as singletons. Material: PBMCs. The TCR comes from a male donor in good health and CMV-seronegative. This sequence joins TRBV19 and TRBJ2-2; the match to TRBD1 covers 7 bases. This CDR3 reads CASSASQGSGELFF. The DNA of the CDR3 is TGTGCCAGTAGTGCCTCACAGGGGTCCGGGGAGCTGTTTTTT.